The rows below give T cell receptor beta chains drawn from one sample of a study of patients and donors after allogeneic stem cell transplantation. From the RT-PCR reads, TCRdb called clonotypes with MiXCR, one entry per CDR3 protein. In the table there are some 880,000 distinct CDR3 sequences, more than 15% of which are singletons. The sample was blood, either unsorted or a sorted T cell fraction (not recorded which). The receptors were sampled from a human donor who was either an allogeneic HSCT recipient or a stem cell or donor lymphocyte infusion donor (not recorded which). It is not recorded whose cells these are; they may come from a transplant donor. The CDR3 runs from the conserved cysteine through the conserved F or W. The order of the fields is V gene, clone size, J gene, D gene, CDR3 protein, CDR3 DNA. The D gene is left open where the match is weak. Size is stated for part of the rows, as once, few or many counts, or as a class when the clone is expanded.

v_gene: TRBV7-2
abundance: once
j_gene: TRBJ2-5
d_gene: .
CDR3aa: CASSSRGRSETQYF
CDR3nt: TGTGCCAGCAGCTCTAGGGGCAGATCGGAGACCCAGTACTTC

v_gene: TRBV7-2
abundance: many
j_gene: TRBJ2-4
d_gene: .
CDR3aa: CASSLGDRLAKNIQYF
CDR3nt: TGTGCCAGCAGCTTAGGGGACCGGCTAGCCAAAAACATTCAGTACTTC

v_gene: TRBV10-3
abundance: .
j_gene: TRBJ1-1
d_gene: .
CDR3aa: CAIRRRGEAFF
CDR3nt: TGTGCCATCAGGAGAAGGGGGGAAGCTTTCTTT

v_gene: TRBV10-3
abundance: few
j_gene: TRBJ2-7
d_gene: .
CDR3aa: CAIRDSLSTYEQYF
CDR3nt: TGTGCCATCAGAGACAGTTTATCTACCTACGAGCAGTACTTC

v_gene: TRBV7-2
abundance: few
j_gene: TRBJ2-1
d_gene: .
CDR3aa: CASSLEGYGGEQFF
CDR3nt: TGTGCCAGCAGCTTAGAGGGATATGGGGGTGAGCAGTTCTTC

v_gene: TRBV24-1
abundance: many
j_gene: TRBJ2-1
d_gene: .
CDR3aa: CATSDLTTPKVDEQFF
CDR3nt: TGTGCCACCAGTGATTTGACGACCCCTAAGGTCGATGAGCAGTTCTTC

v_gene: TRBV5-1
abundance: few
j_gene: TRBJ1-5
d_gene: .
CDR3aa: CASSLWGESNQPQHF
CDR3nt: TGCGCCAGCAGCTTGTGGGGTGAGAGCAATCAGCCCCAGCATTTT

v_gene: TRBV15
abundance: few
j_gene: TRBJ2-3
d_gene: .
CDR3aa: CATSRDLRGTDTQYF
CDR3nt: TGTGCCACCAGCAGAGATTTGAGGGGGACAGATACGCAGTATTTT

v_gene: TRBV6-2/TRBV6-3
abundance: few
j_gene: TRBJ2-1
d_gene: .
CDR3aa: CASSYPPNEQFF
CDR3nt: TGTGCCAGCAGTTACCCCCCCAATGAGCAGTTCTTC

v_gene: TRBV5-1
abundance: few
j_gene: TRBJ2-3
d_gene: .
CDR3aa: CASSLPGLTDTQYF
CDR3nt: TGCGCCAGCAGCTTGCCCGGACTGACAGATACGCAGTATTTT

v_gene: TRBV29-1
abundance: many
j_gene: TRBJ2-1
d_gene: .
CDR3aa: CSVGQRYNEQFF
CDR3nt: TGCAGCGTTGGACAGAGGTACAATGAGCAGTTCTTC

v_gene: TRBV28
abundance: few
j_gene: TRBJ2-7
d_gene: TRBD2
CDR3aa: CASSLTSDPPYEQYF
CDR3nt: TGTGCCAGCAGTCTCACTAGCGACCCTCCCTACGAGCAGTACTTC

v_gene: TRBV18
abundance: .
j_gene: TRBJ2-7
d_gene: TRBD1
CDR3aa: CASSGQGSHEQYF
CDR3nt: TGTGCCAGCTCCGGACAGGGTTCGCACGAGCAGTACTTC

v_gene: TRBV6-5
abundance: .
j_gene: TRBJ2-2
d_gene: TRBD2
CDR3aa: CASSYEWTSVPGELFF
CDR3nt: TGTGCCAGCAGTTACGAGTGGACTAGCGTGCCCGGGGAGCTGTTTTTT

v_gene: TRBV7-2
abundance: .
j_gene: TRBJ1-5
d_gene: .
CDR3aa: CASSLEGHKGQPQHF
CDR3nt: TGTGCCAGCAGCTTAGAGGGGCACAAGGGCCAGCCCCAGCATTTT

v_gene: TRBV7-2
abundance: .
j_gene: TRBJ1-4
d_gene: TRBD1
CDR3aa: CASSPDRGQNEKLFF
CDR3nt: TGTGCCAGCAGTCCAGACAGGGGGCAAAATGAAAAACTGTTTTTT

v_gene: TRBV6-4
abundance: .
j_gene: TRBJ2-1
d_gene: TRBD1
CDR3aa: CASSGTGGNEQFF
CDR3nt: TGTGCCAGCAGTGGGACAGGGGGCAATGAGCAGTTCTTC

v_gene: TRBV6-2/TRBV6-3
abundance: few
j_gene: TRBJ1-2
d_gene: .
CDR3aa: CASSLLRGYTF
CDR3nt: TGTGCCAGCAGTCTCCTTCGGGGCTACACCTTC

v_gene: TRBV10-3
abundance: .
j_gene: TRBJ2-7
d_gene: .
CDR3aa: CAIRPGSGGNYEQYF
CDR3nt: TGTGCCATCAGGCCGGGGTCAGGGGGGAACTACGAGCAGTACTTC

v_gene: TRBV25-1
abundance: few
j_gene: TRBJ1-4
d_gene: .
CDR3aa: CASSASQGRGEKLFF
CDR3nt: TGTGCCAGCAGTGCGTCACAGGGTCGGGGAGAAAAACTGTTTTTT

v_gene: TRBV20-1
abundance: once
j_gene: TRBJ2-1
d_gene: .
CDR3aa: CSAIHRTGFYNEQFF
CDR3nt: TGCAGTGCTATCCACAGAACAGGGTTCTACAATGAGCAGTTCTTC

v_gene: TRBV12-3/TRBV12-4
abundance: many
j_gene: TRBJ1-2
d_gene: TRBD1
CDR3aa: CASIRGAYGYTF
CDR3nt: TGTGCCAGCATCAGGGGGGCCTATGGCTACACCTTC

v_gene: TRBV12-3/TRBV12-4
abundance: .
j_gene: TRBJ2-7
d_gene: TRBD1
CDR3aa: CASSLARDRDYEQYF
CDR3nt: TGTGCCAGCAGTTTGGCTCGGGACAGAGACTACGAGCAGTACTTC

v_gene: TRBV15
abundance: .
j_gene: TRBJ2-1
d_gene: TRBD2
CDR3aa: CATSFRLAGGPEDEQFF
CDR3nt: TGTGCCACCAGCTTTCGACTAGCGGGAGGGCCTGAAGATGAGCAGTTCTTC

v_gene: TRBV30
abundance: .
j_gene: TRBJ2-5
d_gene: .
CDR3aa: CAWRGETQYF
CDR3nt: TGTGCCTGGAGAGGCGAGACCCAGTACTTC

v_gene: TRBV29-1
abundance: .
j_gene: TRBJ1-2
d_gene: TRBD1
CDR3aa: CSVESGQGWSGYTF
CDR3nt: TGCAGCGTTGAAAGCGGACAGGGCTGGTCTGGCTACACCTTC

v_gene: TRBV29-1
abundance: few
j_gene: TRBJ2-3
d_gene: .
CDR3aa: CSVEEWASVTTDTQYF
CDR3nt: TGCAGCGTTGAAGAATGGGCTAGCGTAACCACAGATACGCAGTATTTT

v_gene: TRBV6-1
abundance: .
j_gene: TRBJ2-5
d_gene: TRBD2
CDR3aa: CASNQVEREGIQYF
CDR3nt: TGTGCCAGCAACCAGGTGGAGCGGGAGGGGATCCAGTACTTC

v_gene: TRBV20-1
abundance: .
j_gene: TRBJ2-7
d_gene: TRBD2
CDR3aa: CSARDRGLAGDLGLKQYF
CDR3nt: TGCAGTGCTAGAGATCGGGGACTAGCGGGAGACCTTGGGCTCAAGCAGTACTTC

v_gene: TRBV12-3/TRBV12-4
abundance: few
j_gene: TRBJ2-7
d_gene: TRBD1
CDR3aa: CASSPGSRRGPGEQYF
CDR3nt: TGTGCCAGCAGTCCCGGAAGTCGCAGGGGGCCGGGCGAGCAGTACTTC

v_gene: TRBV28
abundance: few
j_gene: TRBJ1-1
d_gene: TRBD1
CDR3aa: CASRDRGRFTEAFF
CDR3nt: TGTGCCAGCAGGGACAGGGGGCGCTTCACTGAAGCTTTCTTT

v_gene: TRBV6-5
abundance: few
j_gene: TRBJ2-7
d_gene: .
CDR3aa: CASSSPPLRDALSYEQYF
CDR3nt: TGTGCCAGCAGTTCCCCCCCCTTACGGGACGCCCTTTCCTACGAGCAGTACTTC

v_gene: TRBV6-5
abundance: .
j_gene: TRBJ1-1
d_gene: .
CDR3aa: CASSYPNLGAEAFF
CDR3nt: TGTGCCAGCAGTTACCCCAATCTTGGGGCTGAAGCTTTCTTT

v_gene: TRBV3-1
abundance: .
j_gene: TRBJ2-7
d_gene: .
CDR3aa: CASSPSGAYEQYF
CDR3nt: TGTGCCAGCAGCCCCTCGGGTGCCTACGAGCAGTACTTC

v_gene: TRBV6-5
abundance: .
j_gene: TRBJ2-1
d_gene: .
CDR3aa: CASSYSNFEQFF
CDR3nt: TGTGCCAGCAGTTACTCGAACTTTGAGCAGTTCTTC

v_gene: TRBV6-2/TRBV6-3
abundance: .
j_gene: TRBJ2-3
d_gene: .
CDR3aa: CASNRNTDTQYF
CDR3nt: TGTGCCAGCAACCGGAATACAGATACGCAGTATTTT

v_gene: TRBV7-6
abundance: few
j_gene: TRBJ2-3
d_gene: .
CDR3aa: CASSLGPGGGSTDTQYF
CDR3nt: TGTGCCAGCAGCTTAGGTCCTGGAGGCGGGAGCACAGATACGCAGTATTTT

v_gene: TRBV20-1
abundance: few
j_gene: TRBJ2-1
d_gene: TRBD2
CDR3aa: CSARDSWFSTSGLEQFF
CDR3nt: TGCAGTGCTAGAGATTCTTGGTTTTCGACTAGCGGGCTCGAGCAGTTCTTC

v_gene: TRBV4-2
abundance: .
j_gene: TRBJ1-1
d_gene: .
CDR3aa: CASSQDKGGKNTEAFF
CDR3nt: TGTGCCAGCAGCCAAGATAAGGGGGGAAAGAACACTGAAGCTTTCTTT

v_gene: TRBV7-9
abundance: .
j_gene: TRBJ2-3
d_gene: .
CDR3aa: CASTWADTQYF
CDR3nt: TGTGCCAGCACATGGGCAGATACGCAGTATTTT

v_gene: TRBV28
abundance: .
j_gene: TRBJ2-6
d_gene: .
CDR3aa: CASNPWARAPGANVLTF
CDR3nt: TGTGCCAGCAATCCTTGGGCCAGGGCCCCTGGGGCCAACGTCCTGACTTTC

v_gene: TRBV27
abundance: .
j_gene: TRBJ1-6
d_gene: .
CDR3aa: CASSFVPEGPNSPLHF
CDR3nt: TGTGCCAGCAGTTTTGTCCCAGAGGGACCAAATTCACCCCTCCACTTT

v_gene: TRBV20-1
abundance: many
j_gene: TRBJ2-1
d_gene: TRBD2
CDR3aa: CSAGDSGRSYNEQFF
CDR3nt: TGCAGTGCAGGGGATAGCGGGAGATCCTACAATGAGCAGTTCTTC

v_gene: TRBV7-2
abundance: few
j_gene: TRBJ2-3
d_gene: .
CDR3aa: CASSLAGRGVTDTQYF
CDR3nt: TGTGCCAGCAGCTTAGCCGGGAGAGGGGTGACAGATACGCAGTATTTT

v_gene: TRBV5-6
abundance: many
j_gene: TRBJ1-1
d_gene: .
CDR3aa: CASRLMGRKAFF
CDR3nt: TGTGCCAGCAGACTTATGGGGAGAAAAGCTTTCTTT

v_gene: TRBV3-1
abundance: .
j_gene: TRBJ1-2
d_gene: TRBD1
CDR3aa: CASSLGQGEYYTF
CDR3nt: TGTGCCAGCAGTCTCGGACAGGGCGAATACTACACCTTC

v_gene: TRBV25-1
abundance: .
j_gene: TRBJ1-2
d_gene: .
CDR3aa: CASSEQGHYGYTF
CDR3nt: TGTGCCAGCAGTGAGCAGGGCCACTATGGCTACACCTTC

v_gene: TRBV20-1
abundance: .
j_gene: TRBJ2-7
d_gene: TRBD1
CDR3aa: CSATWDRGRQDEQYF
CDR3nt: TGCAGTGCTACCTGGGACAGGGGCCGCCAAGACGAGCAGTACTTC

v_gene: TRBV4-1
abundance: .
j_gene: TRBJ2-7
d_gene: .
CDR3aa: CASSQESRGDEQYF
CDR3nt: TGCGCCAGCAGCCAAGAATCAAGAGGGGACGAGCAGTACTTC

v_gene: TRBV6-1
abundance: .
j_gene: TRBJ2-7
d_gene: TRBD2
CDR3aa: CASSRDSGGKNEQYF
CDR3nt: TGTGCCAGCAGTCGGGATAGCGGGGGAAAGAACGAGCAGTACTTC

v_gene: TRBV9
abundance: few
j_gene: TRBJ1-5
d_gene: TRBD1
CDR3aa: CASSVGGTGENQPQHF
CDR3nt: TGTGCCAGCAGCGTAGGGGGGACAGGGGAGAATCAGCCCCAGCATTTT

v_gene: TRBV6-2/TRBV6-3
abundance: .
j_gene: TRBJ1-1
d_gene: .
CDR3aa: CASTRPGRTGTGAFF
CDR3nt: TGTGCCAGCACCCGTCCAGGGAGAACAGGGACCGGAGCTTTCTTT

v_gene: TRBV28
abundance: .
j_gene: TRBJ1-1
d_gene: .
CDR3aa: CASSGTRRAFF
CDR3nt: TGTGCCAGCAGCGGGACCCGGAGGGCTTTCTTT

v_gene: TRBV4-2
abundance: .
j_gene: TRBJ1-2
d_gene: .
CDR3aa: CASSQDRDHYGYTF
CDR3nt: TGTGCCAGCAGCCAAGACAGGGACCACTATGGCTACACCTTC

v_gene: TRBV12-3/TRBV12-4
abundance: .
j_gene: TRBJ2-2
d_gene: .
CDR3aa: CASVRDKAWTGELFF
CDR3nt: TGTGCCAGCGTCCGGGACAAGGCATGGACCGGGGAGCTGTTTTTT

v_gene: TRBV4-2
abundance: .
j_gene: TRBJ1-1
d_gene: .
CDR3aa: CASSQEETHTKAFF
CDR3nt: TGTGCCAGCAGCCAAGAGGAGACCCATACAAAAGCTTTCTTT

v_gene: TRBV5-1
abundance: .
j_gene: TRBJ1-3
d_gene: .
CDR3aa: CASSLAGGQRNTIYF
CDR3nt: TGCGCCAGCAGCTTGGCCGGCGGACAGAGAAACACCATATATTTT